A single sample is the source of the 9 T cell receptor beta chains below, sequenced in a study of blood T cells in healthy people across ages. Sample-barcoded 5' priming and a J-beta primer mix drove a second PCR of 7 to 11 cycles. From the 5' RACE reads, TCRdb called clonotypes with MiXCR, one entry per CDR3 protein. The sample yields more than 1,000,000 distinct CDR3 sequences, 20% to 25% seen once. This same sample was also part of a study on T cells of mothers and their children.

The sequenced material came from blood. The receptors were gathered from a girl aged 2-10 years in good health.

This rearrangement joins TRBV4-1 to TRBJ2-1; the match to TRBD1 covers 8 bases. J lost 10 bases, V lost 8 bases, and 10 bases had no gene match. This CDR3 comprises 13 residues. Germline loops: CDR1 MGHRA, CDR2 YSYEKL. The CDR3 nucleotides are TGCGCCAGCGGACAGACAGGGGAAGGGGAGCAGTTCTTC. As protein: CASGQTGEGEQFF.

This clonotype was counted a few times. This CDR3 reads CASSSRASLFYEQYF. The DNA of the CDR3 is TGTGCCAGCAGTAGCAGGGCCTCTCTCTTCTACGAGCAGTACTTC. This chain joins TRBV6-1 and TRBJ2-5; possibly TRBD1 for D (5 bases). Judging by the DNA end, TRBJ2-7 fits better; the J call may be wrong. Germline V gives CDR1 MNHNS, CDR2 SASEGT. The CDR3 has 15 residues.

Only a few counts were recorded for this clonotype. The rearrangement joins TRBV4-1 to TRBJ1-2; the D is unclear. Germline V gives CDR1 MGHRA, CDR2 YSYEKL. CDR3 length: 13 residues. V was shortened by 6 bases and J by 4 bases, with 12 bases between the two germline ends. The CDR3 loop reads CASSGMQSYGYTF. DNA of the CDR3: TGCGCCAGCAGTGGCATGCAAAGCTATGGCTACACCTTC.

This clonotype was picked up a small number of times. This chain joins TRBV29-1 and TRBJ1-5; 8 bases align to TRBD1. Germline loops: CDR1 SQVTM, CDR2 ANQGSEA. CDR3 length: 12 residues. Trimming cost V 7 bases and J 5 bases; bases outside gene matches: 4. For the CDR3, the DNA is TGCAGCGCCAAACAGGGGGATCAGCCCCAGCATTTT. It encodes CSAKQGDQPQHF.

The chain recombines TRBV5-8 with TRBJ2-7, with TRBD2 matching 8 bases. This CDR3 is built from 15 residues. CDR1 SGHTS and CDR2 YDEGEE come from the germline V gene. The V gene end was trimmed by 2 bases and the J gene end by 4 bases; junction bases not matched to a gene: 8. The CDR3 nucleotides read TGTGCCAGCAGCTTCTTAGCGGGATTAGGGTACGAGCAGTACTTC. It encodes CASSFLAGLGYEQYF.

V and J are TRBV11-2 and TRBJ2-1, with D maybe TRBD1 (6 bases). The CDR3 spans 15 residues. CDR1 and CDR2 from the germline V gene are SGHAT and FQNNGV. Trimming stripped 3 bases from V and 6 bases from J, with 15 bases between. CDR3 residues: CASSFLRLRGNEQFF. CDR3 coding DNA: TGTGCCAGCAGCTTCCTTCGTCTCAGGGGCAATGAGCAGTTCTTC. The complete variable domain, with remaining parts taken from reference TRBV11-2 and TRBJ2-1, reads EAGVAQSPRYKIIEKRQSVAFWCNPISGHATLYWYQQILGQGPKLLIQFQNNGVVDDSQLPKDRFSAERLKGVDSTLKIQPAKLEDSAVYLCASSFLRLRGNEQFFGPGTRLTVL.

This clonotype was picked up a small number of times. This rearrangement joins TRBV7-3 to TRBJ2-4; TRBD1 is a possible D gene (6 bases). This CDR3 has 15 residues. Germline V gives CDR1 SGHTA, CDR2 FQGTGA. The ends were cut back, 3 bases at V and 4 bases at J, with 13 bases in the middle. The CDR3 protein is CASSLRSGTKNIQYF. In DNA form, the CDR3 reads TGTGCCAGCAGCTTGCGCTCCGGGACAAAAAACATTCAGTACTTC.

This sequence joins TRBV6-1 and TRBJ2-5; 9 bases line up with TRBD1. Trimming cost V 4 bases and J 1 base; bases outside gene matches: 7. Looked up from germline, CDR1 is MNHNS and CDR2 is SASEGT. The CDR3 is 16 amino acids. The CDR3 nucleotides read TGTGCCAGCAGTGCTCGAAGGGGACAGGGCCAAGAGACCCAGTACTTC. This gives the protein CASSARRGQGQETQYF.

In this sample, this clonotype turned up a few times. The chain couples TRBV28 to TRBJ2-6; unclear D gene. The V end lost 2 bases, the J end lost 4 bases, and 9 bases lay between the germline ends. This CDR3 contains 15 residues. Germline CDR1 MDHEN, CDR2 SYDVKM. DNA for the CDR3: TGTGCCAGCAGTTTACGTCCTCTGGGGGCCAACGTCCTGACTTTC. Its protein is CASSLRPLGANVLTF.